This is a list of T cell receptor beta chains from one sample in a study of blood T cell repertoires in COVID-19. Generated by immunoSEQ multiplex PCR, the TCRdb table keeps only in-frame clones and is missing some. The sample includes about 150,000 clones, roughly 83% seen only once; the top ten take less than 30%. Sequenced sample: peripheral blood. The receptor source for this set is a woman aged 60-75 years with acute or convalescent COVID-19. CDR3s include the opening cysteine and the closing phenylalanine or tryptophan. Fields, in order: D gene, CDR3 length, clone size, V gene, J gene, CDR3 protein, CDR3 DNA. A D gene is named only where the DNA matches it firmly. Clone size, where shown, is once, few, many, or a class for clones that have expanded.

d_gene: TRBD1; len: 14; abundance: -; v_gene: TRBV15; j_gene: TRBJ1-4; CDR3aa: CATSKIGTGNVKNF; CDR3nt: TGTGCCACCAGCAAAATCGGGACAGGGAACGTAAAAAATTTT
d_gene: -; len: 12; abundance: -; v_gene: TRBV29-1; j_gene: TRBJ1-3; CDR3aa: CSVAEAGNTIYF; CDR3nt: TGCAGCGTCGCTGAGGCAGGAAACACCATATATTTT
d_gene: -; len: 15; abundance: -; v_gene: TRBV5-4; j_gene: TRBJ2-1; CDR3aa: CASSLGGGLYNEQFF; CDR3nt: TGTGCCAGCAGCTTAGGAGGGGGCCTTTACAATGAGCAGTTCTTC
d_gene: -; len: 12; abundance: -; v_gene: TRBV29-1; j_gene: TRBJ2-2; CDR3aa: CSASHATGELFF; CDR3nt: TGCAGCGCCTCCCACGCGACCGGGGAGCTGTTTTTT
d_gene: -; len: 16; abundance: -; v_gene: TRBV7-9; j_gene: TRBJ2-3; CDR3aa: CASSPRGTPPTDTQYF; CDR3nt: TGTGCCAGCAGCCCGCGCGGGACTCCCCCCACAGATACGCAGTATTTT
d_gene: -; len: 15; abundance: -; v_gene: TRBV7-6; j_gene: TRBJ1-6; CDR3aa: CASSERQADNSPLHF; CDR3nt: TGTGCCAGCAGCGAGCGACAGGCTGATAATTCACCCCTCCACTTT
d_gene: TRBD2; len: 15; abundance: -; v_gene: TRBV6-5; j_gene: TRBJ2-7; CDR3aa: CAGGQGLAGGNEQYF; CDR3nt: TGTGCCGGTGGACAGGGACTAGCGGGGGGCAACGAGCAGTACTTC
d_gene: TRBD1; len: 16; abundance: -; v_gene: TRBV27; j_gene: TRBJ1-1; CDR3aa: CASSFLNRGTNTEAFF; CDR3nt: TGTGCCAGCAGTTTCCTGAACAGGGGGACGAACACTGAAGCTTTCTTT
d_gene: -; len: 16; abundance: -; v_gene: TRBV5-4; j_gene: TRBJ1-3; CDR3aa: CASSLGGPDSGNTIYF; CDR3nt: TGTGCCAGCAGCTTAGGAGGCCCGGACTCTGGAAACACCATATATTTT
d_gene: TRBD1; len: 14; abundance: -; v_gene: TRBV6-5; j_gene: TRBJ1-5; CDR3aa: CASRQGQGGQPQHF; CDR3nt: TGTGCCAGCAGGCAAGGACAGGGAGGTCAGCCCCAGCATTTT
d_gene: -; len: 15; abundance: -; v_gene: TRBV6-6; j_gene: TRBJ1-5; CDR3aa: CASSYQGSSNQPQHF; CDR3nt: TGTGCCAGCAGTTATCAGGGCAGTAGCAATCAGCCCCAGCATTTT
d_gene: -; len: 13; abundance: -; v_gene: TRBV6-6; j_gene: TRBJ2-1; CDR3aa: CASTSPAYNEQFF; CDR3nt: TGTGCCAGCACTTCACCGGCCTACAATGAGCAGTTCTTC
d_gene: TRBD1; len: 16; abundance: -; v_gene: TRBV28; j_gene: TRBJ1-5; CDR3aa: CASSTTGQGDGQPQHF; CDR3nt: TGTGCCAGCAGTACGACGGGACAGGGTGATGGACAGCCCCAGCATTTT
d_gene: -; len: 14; abundance: -; v_gene: TRBV3-1/TRBV3-2; j_gene: TRBJ1-1; CDR3aa: CASSQVGVNTEAFF; CDR3nt: TGTGCCAGCAGCCAAGTAGGGGTGAACACTGAAGCTTTCTTT
d_gene: -; len: 13; abundance: -; v_gene: TRBV30; j_gene: TRBJ1-5; CDR3aa: CAWAPRGGQPQHF; CDR3nt: TGTGCCTGGGCCCCAAGAGGAGGTCAGCCCCAGCATTTT
d_gene: -; len: 17; abundance: -; v_gene: TRBV4-1; j_gene: TRBJ2-2; CDR3aa: CASSQDLGGVGTGELFF; CDR3nt: TGCGCCAGCAGCCAAGATCTTGGCGGGGTGGGCACCGGGGAGCTGTTTTTT
d_gene: -; len: 14; abundance: -; v_gene: TRBV15; j_gene: TRBJ2-5; CDR3aa: CATSRQQGLETQYF; CDR3nt: TGTGCCACCAGCAGACAACAGGGATTGGAGACCCAGTACTTC
d_gene: TRBD1; len: 15; abundance: once; v_gene: TRBV28; j_gene: TRBJ1-4; CDR3aa: CASSSRGTANEKLFF; CDR3nt: TGTGCCAGCAGTTCCCGTGGGACAGCGAATGAAAAACTGTTTTTT
d_gene: -; len: 13; abundance: -; v_gene: TRBV7-9; j_gene: TRBJ1-2; CDR3aa: CASQMDMGYGYTF; CDR3nt: TGTGCCAGCCAAATGGACATGGGCTATGGCTACACCTTC
d_gene: -; len: 13; abundance: -; v_gene: TRBV5-6; j_gene: TRBJ1-2; CDR3aa: CASSPQANYGYTF; CDR3nt: TGTGCCAGCAGCCCACAGGCTAACTATGGCTACACCTTC
d_gene: TRBD2; len: 14; abundance: -; v_gene: TRBV30; j_gene: TRBJ2-7; CDR3aa: CAWSTSGGTYEQYF; CDR3nt: TGTGCCTGGAGTACTAGCGGGGGAACCTACGAGCAGTACTTC
d_gene: -; len: 16; abundance: -; v_gene: TRBV5-5; j_gene: TRBJ2-4; CDR3aa: CASSLDSKWAKNIQYF; CDR3nt: TGTGCCAGCAGCTTGGATAGTAAATGGGCCAAAAACATTCAGTACTTC
d_gene: -; len: 14; abundance: -; v_gene: TRBV9; j_gene: TRBJ1-5; CDR3aa: CASSPGEGYQPQHF; CDR3nt: TGTGCCAGCAGCCCGGGGGAGGGGTATCAGCCCCAGCATTTT
d_gene: -; len: 12; abundance: few; v_gene: TRBV19; j_gene: TRBJ2-1; CDR3aa: CASREGYNEQFF; CDR3nt: TGTGCCAGCAGAGAGGGTTACAATGAGCAGTTCTTC
d_gene: -; len: 13; abundance: -; v_gene: TRBV5-1; j_gene: TRBJ1-1; CDR3aa: CASSLDMNTEAFF; CDR3nt: TGCGCCAGCAGCTTGGACATGAACACTGAAGCTTTCTTT
d_gene: -; len: 15; abundance: few; v_gene: TRBV7-9; j_gene: TRBJ1-3; CDR3aa: CASSLASMVGNTIYF; CDR3nt: TGTGCCAGCAGCTTAGCGTCTATGGTTGGAAACACCATATATTTT
d_gene: TRBD1; len: 15; abundance: -; v_gene: TRBV10-3; j_gene: TRBJ2-3; CDR3aa: CAISESTGLTDTQYF; CDR3nt: TGTGCCATCAGTGAGTCGACAGGGCTAACAGATACGCAGTATTTT
d_gene: TRBD2; len: 12; abundance: -; v_gene: TRBV12-3/TRBV12-4; j_gene: TRBJ2-7; CDR3aa: CASSFSGGEQYF; CDR3nt: TGTGCCAGCAGTTTCTCGGGGGGCGAGCAGTACTTC
d_gene: -; len: 16; abundance: once; v_gene: TRBV5-1; j_gene: TRBJ1-5; CDR3aa: CASSLTGLDSNQPQHF; CDR3nt: TGCGCCAGCAGCTTGACAGGCCTGGATAGCAATCAGCCCCAGCATTTT
d_gene: -; len: 14; abundance: -; v_gene: TRBV3-1/TRBV3-2; j_gene: TRBJ1-1; CDR3aa: CASSKGGQNTEAFF; CDR3nt: TGTGCCAGCAGCAAGGGGGGGCAGAACACTGAAGCTTTCTTT
d_gene: -; len: 14; abundance: -; v_gene: TRBV6-5; j_gene: TRBJ1-2; CDR3aa: CASSSNAGGYGYTF; CDR3nt: TGTGCCAGCAGTTCTAACGCGGGGGGCTATGGCTACACCTTC
d_gene: -; len: 13; abundance: -; v_gene: TRBV24-1; j_gene: TRBJ1-6; CDR3aa: CATSDGAGEPLHF; CDR3nt: TGTGCCACCAGTGATGGGGCAGGGGAACCCCTCCACTTT
d_gene: TRBD1; len: 16; abundance: once; v_gene: TRBV5-1; j_gene: TRBJ1-1; CDR3aa: CASSLGETGKATEAFF; CDR3nt: TGCGCCAGCAGCTTGGGTGAGACAGGGAAGGCCACTGAAGCTTTCTTT
d_gene: -; len: 14; abundance: -; v_gene: TRBV14; j_gene: TRBJ1-2; CDR3aa: CASSQDLEGVGYTF; CDR3nt: TGTGCCAGCAGCCAAGATCTCGAGGGGGTCGGCTACACCTTC
d_gene: TRBD1; len: 14; abundance: -; v_gene: TRBV3-1/TRBV3-2; j_gene: TRBJ2-5; CDR3aa: CASSLSGTVETQYF; CDR3nt: TGTGCCAGCAGCCTATCCGGGACAGTGGAGACCCAGTACTTC
d_gene: -; len: 14; abundance: -; v_gene: TRBV6-5; j_gene: TRBJ1-4; CDR3aa: CASSYVGGNEKLFF; CDR3nt: TGTGCCAGCAGTTACGTAGGGGGAAATGAAAAACTGTTTTTT
d_gene: -; len: 15; abundance: few; v_gene: TRBV14; j_gene: TRBJ1-1; CDR3aa: CASRDGQGINTEAFF; CDR3nt: TGTGCCAGCAGGGACGGACAAGGGATCAACACTGAAGCTTTCTTT
d_gene: TRBD1; len: 14; abundance: -; v_gene: TRBV7-8; j_gene: TRBJ2-5; CDR3aa: CASSWDRLQETQYF; CDR3nt: TGTGCCAGCAGCTGGGACAGACTACAAGAGACCCAGTACTTC
d_gene: -; len: 12; abundance: -; v_gene: TRBV29-1; j_gene: TRBJ2-7; CDR3aa: CSVEGQGYEQYF; CDR3nt: TGCAGCGTTGAAGGGCAGGGCTACGAGCAGTACTTC
d_gene: -; len: 17; abundance: -; v_gene: TRBV4-1; j_gene: TRBJ1-2; CDR3aa: CASSQVVPGPIFNGYTF; CDR3nt: TGCGCCAGCAGCCAAGTTGTGCCAGGTCCCATCTTTAATGGCTACACCTTC
d_gene: TRBD1; len: 15; abundance: -; v_gene: TRBV19; j_gene: TRBJ1-4; CDR3aa: CASSTYRGPNEKLFF; CDR3nt: TGTGCCAGTAGTACCTACAGGGGGCCAAATGAAAAACTGTTTTTT
d_gene: -; len: 14; abundance: -; v_gene: TRBV29-1; j_gene: TRBJ2-1; CDR3aa: CSVDRTSSYNEQFF; CDR3nt: TGCAGCGTTGATAGAACTAGCTCCTACAATGAGCAGTTCTTC
d_gene: TRBD1; len: 15; abundance: -; v_gene: TRBV19; j_gene: TRBJ1-5; CDR3aa: CASSPGQGGHQPQHF; CDR3nt: TGTGCCAGTAGCCCTGGACAGGGAGGACATCAGCCCCAGCATTTT
d_gene: -; len: 14; abundance: once; v_gene: TRBV6-1; j_gene: TRBJ2-7; CDR3aa: CASSEAHTKYEQYF; CDR3nt: TGTGCCAGCAGTGAAGCCCACACAAAATACGAGCAGTACTTC
d_gene: TRBD1; len: 14; abundance: -; v_gene: TRBV3-1/TRBV3-2; j_gene: TRBJ1-5; CDR3aa: CASSPWTGGQPQHF; CDR3nt: TGTGCCAGCAGCCCCTGGACAGGGGGTCAGCCCCAGCATTTT
d_gene: -; len: 16; abundance: -; v_gene: TRBV7-2; j_gene: TRBJ2-3; CDR3aa: CASSSRGAASTDTQYF; CDR3nt: TGTGCCAGCAGCTCCCGGGGGGCCGCTAGCACAGATACGCAGTATTTT
d_gene: TRBD1; len: 18; abundance: -; v_gene: TRBV3-1/TRBV3-2; j_gene: TRBJ2-3; CDR3aa: CASSQSGTANPSTDTQYF; CDR3nt: TGTGCCAGCAGCCAGTCGGGGACAGCGAATCCTAGCACAGATACGCAGTATTTT
d_gene: -; len: 14; abundance: -; v_gene: TRBV7-9; j_gene: TRBJ1-3; CDR3aa: CASSPRGTGNTIYF; CDR3nt: TGTGCCAGCAGCCCCCGCGGTACTGGAAACACCATATATTTT
d_gene: -; len: 11; abundance: -; v_gene: TRBV30; j_gene: TRBJ1-1; CDR3aa: CAWSSRNRAFF; CDR3nt: TGTGCCTGGAGTAGCCGAAACAGGGCTTTCTTT
d_gene: TRBD1; len: 16; abundance: few; v_gene: TRBV15; j_gene: TRBJ1-1; CDR3aa: CATSRRGTGANTEAFF; CDR3nt: TGTGCCACCAGCAGAAGGGGTACAGGGGCGAACACTGAAGCTTTCTTT
d_gene: -; len: 15; abundance: once; v_gene: TRBV4-1; j_gene: TRBJ2-2; CDR3aa: CASSQDPGVSGELFF; CDR3nt: TGCGCCAGCAGCCAAGATCCGGGGGTCTCCGGGGAGCTGTTTTTT
d_gene: -; len: 13; abundance: -; v_gene: TRBV2; j_gene: TRBJ1-2; CDR3aa: CASSEDRVRGYTF; CDR3nt: TGTGCCAGCAGTGAAGACAGGGTTAGGGGCTACACCTTC
d_gene: -; len: 12; abundance: -; v_gene: TRBV7-9; j_gene: TRBJ1-5; CDR3aa: CASGQGSQPQHF; CDR3nt: TGTGCCAGCGGGCAGGGGAGTCAGCCCCAGCATTTT
d_gene: TRBD1; len: 19; abundance: -; v_gene: TRBV3-1/TRBV3-2; j_gene: TRBJ1-4; CDR3aa: CASTSRGTGGGGTNEKLFF; CDR3nt: TGTGCCAGCACCTCAAGAGGGACAGGGGGCGGTGGAACTAATGAAAAACTGTTTTTT
d_gene: TRBD1; len: 15; abundance: -; v_gene: TRBV7-9; j_gene: TRBJ2-3; CDR3aa: CASQGAGSGTDTQYF; CDR3nt: TGTGCCAGCCAGGGGGCGGGCAGCGGCACAGATACGCAGTATTTT
d_gene: -; len: 16; abundance: -; v_gene: TRBV7-2; j_gene: TRBJ2-2; CDR3aa: CASSLVPGLNTGELFF; CDR3nt: TGTGCCAGCAGCTTAGTCCCGGGGTTGAACACCGGGGAGCTGTTTTTT
d_gene: -; len: 14; abundance: -; v_gene: TRBV11-2; j_gene: TRBJ1-1; CDR3aa: CASSIAGGNTEAFF; CDR3nt: TGTGCCAGCAGCATCGCAGGTGGGAACACTGAAGCTTTCTTT
d_gene: -; len: 13; abundance: few; v_gene: TRBV6-5; j_gene: TRBJ1-2; CDR3aa: CASSSPDIYGYTF; CDR3nt: TGTGCCAGCAGTTCTCCCGACATCTATGGCTACACCTTC
d_gene: TRBD2; len: 18; abundance: -; v_gene: TRBV28; j_gene: TRBJ2-6; CDR3aa: CASSPRLAGGTGANVLTF; CDR3nt: TGTGCCAGCAGTCCCCGACTAGCGGGGGGGACTGGGGCCAACGTCCTGACTTTC
d_gene: TRBD1; len: 16; abundance: -; v_gene: TRBV5-1; j_gene: TRBJ1-1; CDR3aa: CASKGQGVKRDTEAFF; CDR3nt: TGCGCCAGCAAGGGACAGGGGGTAAAAAGGGACACTGAAGCTTTCTTT